This TCR beta chain was captured in a study of shared clonotypes between healthy human individuals. Assay: immunoSEQ multiplex PCR; the TCRdb copy retains only in-frame clones and omits some. The repertoire holds over a million clones, with approximately 78% as singletons. Germline CDR1 LNHDA, CDR2 SQIVND (reference sequence). Trimming took off 3 bases at V and 4 bases at J, with 13 bases between the two ends. This CDR3 region has 14 residues. Specimen: memory CD4+ T cells from PBMCs. The subset is: CD45RA-negative fraction. The V and J genes are TRBV19 and TRBJ2-7; D is undetermined. This clonotype was obtained from a young man in good health. Some clones in this sample may be carry-over from other donors' samples. The DNA of the CDR3 is TGTGCCAGTAGTATGGCCTCTTCGGGTTACGAGCAGTACTTC. It is translated as CASSMASSGYEQYF.